This T cell receptor beta chain was found in a study of T cell responses to AZD1222 COVID-19 vaccine. Of note for this clone: Its antigen is not known.

Profiling relied on immunoSEQ multiplex PCR, and the TCRdb table lists in-frame clones only, not all of them. The sample lists 120,000 or so clones; about 90% were seen once. In germline, CDR1 is SGDLS, CDR2 YYNGEE. The V end lost 4 bases, the J end lost 0 bases, and 12 bases lay between the germline ends. The CDR3 spans 15 residues. Study observations and caveats: Recipients of two AZD1222 doses showed rising Spike-specific TCR breadth and depth. In a largely white British group with more females than males, clonal diversity was possibly underestimated. In all cases, repertoires were sampled only after the peak T cell response.

Material: peripheral blood, obtained on day 0 of AZD1222 vaccination. The source of this sequence is an adult in good health. This chain connects TRBV9 to TRBJ2-3; D is possibly TRBD1 (6 bases). The CDR3 protein is CASSTQGWSTDTQYF. The CDR3 DNA is TGTGCCAGCAGCACACAGGGCTGGAGCACAGATACGCAGTATTTT.